This T cell receptor (beta chain) was recorded in a study of blood T cells in healthy people across ages. It was 9.5 to 10 milliliters of peripheral blood that were drawn from each donor. For the second PCR, which ran for roughly 7 to 11 cycles, a sample-barcoded 5' primer and a J-beta primer mix were used. TCRdb reprocessed the 5' RACE reads via MiXCR and lists one record per CDR3 protein. The table lists hundreds of thousands of distinct CDR3 sequences, over 45% of them singletons. Study findings and constraints: Investigators treated diversity estimates from one million T cells as underestimates.

Germline V gives CDR1 SGDLS, CDR2 YYNGEE. CDR3 length: 19 residues. V was clipped by 4 bases and J by 1 base; unmatched bases: 7. Comments on this clonotype: Its specificity is not known.

The genes are TRBV9 and TRBJ2-6, with 14 bases aligning to TRBD2. This TCR derives from a man aged 55 to 69 in good health. The source material was blood. Here the CDR3 reads CASSSGLAGEGSGANVLTF. CDR3 sequence (DNA): TGTGCCAGCAGCTCGGGACTAGCGGGAGAGGGGTCTGGGGCCAACGTCCTGACTTTC.